The present entry profiles one TCR beta chain with its context. Its antigen is undetermined. The sample belongs to a study of Ad26.COV2.S vaccination and SARS-CoV-2 variants. Treatment of the sample: about 20 received Ad26.COV2.S at low or high dose, single or two shots; about 5 received placebo; per-sample allocation not given. The study sampled participants on day 63 after the first vaccine or placebo injection. In Boston, an adult donor aged 18-55 years took part. Study-level findings and limits: Reports say spike-specific CD8+ and CD4+ T cell responses covered substantial breadth after vaccination. Vaccine recipients surpassed placebo recipients in spike-specific TCR breadth.

The germline V gene has CDR1 SEHNR and CDR2 FQNEAQ (reference sequence). Losses at the gene ends were 6 bases for V and 4 bases for J; bases not matched to a gene: 14. This CDR3 comprises 17 residues. This table comes from immunoSEQ multiplex PCR, and its TCRdb copy is limited to in-frame clones, with some not included. The sample comprises around 500,000 clones, 80% to 90% of which are singletons, and over 1.5% rests with the top ten. The rearrangement links TRBV7-9 to TRBJ1-2; 10 nucleotides agree with TRBD1. The receptor was derived from a person aged 18-60 years who received the Ad26.COV2.S COVID-19 vaccine or a placebo. The sequencing here drew on peripheral blood, taken in a trial of Ad26.COV2.S vaccine versus placebo. For the CDR3, the DNA is TGTGCCAGCAGTTTCGTTCCGGGACAGGGGTTTACCTATGGCTACACCTTC. Translating gives CASSFVPGQGFTYGYTF.